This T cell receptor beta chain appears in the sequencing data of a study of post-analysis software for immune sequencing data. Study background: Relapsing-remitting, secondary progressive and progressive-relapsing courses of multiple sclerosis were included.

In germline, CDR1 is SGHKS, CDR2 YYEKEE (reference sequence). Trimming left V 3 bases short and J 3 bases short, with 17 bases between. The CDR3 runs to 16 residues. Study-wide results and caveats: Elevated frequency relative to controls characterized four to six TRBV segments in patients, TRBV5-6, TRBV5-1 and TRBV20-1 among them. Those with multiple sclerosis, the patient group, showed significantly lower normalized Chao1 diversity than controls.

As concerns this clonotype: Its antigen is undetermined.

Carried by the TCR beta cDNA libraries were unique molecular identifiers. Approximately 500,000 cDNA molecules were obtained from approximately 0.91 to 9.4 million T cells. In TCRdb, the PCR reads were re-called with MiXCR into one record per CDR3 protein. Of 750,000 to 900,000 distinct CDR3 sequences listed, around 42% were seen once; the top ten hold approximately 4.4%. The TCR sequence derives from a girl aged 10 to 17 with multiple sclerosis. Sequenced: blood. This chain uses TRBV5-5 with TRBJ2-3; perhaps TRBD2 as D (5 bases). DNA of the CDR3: TGTGCCAGCAGCTCTACCTCAGCGGTAGCGACAGATACGCAGTATTTT. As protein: CASSSTSAVATDTQYF.